This TCR beta chain emerged from a study of immune cell composition in non-small cell lung cancer. Whole-study findings and limits: Overall clonality, unlike maximal tumour-associated clone frequency, did not predict TIL reactivity.

Some clones are missing from TCRdb's copy, which holds only in-frame ones; the method was immunoSEQ multiplex PCR. The sample records 3,000 to 3,500 clones, roughly 68% being singletons. The germline CDR1 and CDR2 sequences are SGHNT and YENEEA. The CDR3 sequence is 17 residues long. J lost 8 bases, V lost 1 base, and 13 bases had no gene match. Comments on this clone: Its specificity is unknown.

Normal lung was taken at the farthest possible site, at least 3 cm from tumour. The material sequenced was non-adjacent lung tissue. The chain links TRBV11-3 to TRBJ2-2, with 7 bases fitting TRBD1. The origin of this receptor is a human donor with non-small cell lung cancer. Here the CDR3 reads CASSLGQGEPSGGELFF. In nucleotides, the CDR3 is TGTGCCAGCAGCTTAGGACAGGGAGAGCCGTCGGGTGGGGAGCTGTTTTTT.